Presented here are 15 T cell receptor beta chains from one specimen sequenced in a study of STAT3 mutations in large granular lymphocyte leukemia. Study-level results: Every T-LGLL patient had at least one immunodominant TCRbeta clonotype.

The repertoire was sequenced with immunoSEQ multiplex PCR; TCRdb's copy has only in-frame clones and lacks some. The sample has fewer than 20,000 clones, around 90% seen once. These receptors have no identified antigens. What was sequenced was peripheral blood mononuclear cells. The receptors originated from a woman aged 45-60 years with T-cell large granular lymphocyte leukemia. Some clones in this sample may be carry-over from other donors' samples.

This clone appeared a single time. The chain has TRBV7-9 and TRBJ2-3; D not certain. This CDR3 comprises 15 residues. V lost 4 bases, J lost 1 base, and 12 bases lay in between. Per germline, CDR1 SEHNR and CDR2 FQNEAQ (reference sequence). The CDR3 spells CASSSPVAGTDTQYF. CDR3 DNA sequence: TGTGCCAGCAGCTCACCGGTGGCTGGCACAGATACGCAGTATTTT.

This chain uses TRBV9 with TRBJ2-2; 10 bases map to TRBD1. The CDR3 runs to 16 residues. Per the germline V gene, CDR1 is SGDLS and CDR2 is YYNGEE. Germline trimming cut 4 bases from V and 5 bases from J; bases unmatched to any gene: 8. The CDR3 is CASSSRQGALTGELFF. CDR3 bases: TGTGCCAGCAGCTCGCGACAGGGGGCATTGACCGGGGAGCTGTTTTTT.

The V call is TRBV30, the J call TRBJ2-2; TRBD2 aligns across 7 bases. V shed 6 bases, J shed 2 bases, and the junction held 9 bases outside the gene matches. Looked up from germline, CDR1 is GTSNPN and CDR2 is SVGIG (reference sequence). This CDR3 is built from 15 residues. The CDR3 DNA reads TGTGCCTGTACCCGGCTAGCGGTTAACACCGGGGAGCTGTTTTTT. Translating it yields CACTRLAVNTGELFF.

DNA of the CDR3: TGTGCCAGTAGTATGGGGCAGGCCTACGAGCAGTACTTC. Translated: CASSMGQAYEQYF. The chain couples TRBV19 to TRBJ2-7; D is possibly TRBD1 (5 bases). Trimming stripped 3 bases from V and 2 bases from J, with 8 bases between. Per the germline V gene, CDR1 is LNHDA and CDR2 is SQIVND (reference sequence). CDR3 length: 13 amino acids.

V usage is TRBV7-9 and J usage is TRBJ2-3; no reliable D call. Trimming pared 0 bases from V and 6 bases from J, leaving 10 bases between. Germline assignment: CDR1 SEHNR and CDR2 FQNEAQ (reference sequence). There are 14 residues in the CDR3. The CDR3 nucleotides are TGTGCCAGCAGCTTAGCAAATCCGCCTGATACGCAGTATTTT. Translated, it gives CASSLANPPDTQYF. The variable domain in full, completed from reference TRBV7-9 and TRBJ2-3, reads DTGVSQNPRHKITKRGQNVTFRCDPISEHNRLYWYRQTLGQGPEFLTYFQNEAQLEKSRLLSDRFSAERPKGSFSTLEIQRTEQGDSAMYLCASSLANPPDTQYFGPGTRLTVL.

This rearrangement joins TRBV7-9 to TRBJ2-1; 7 nucleotides align to TRBD1. Trimming cost V 8 bases and J 4 bases; bases outside gene matches: 5. Germline CDR1 reads SEHNR; CDR2 reads FQNEAQ (reference sequence). The CDR3 loop spans 13 amino acids. CDR3 sequence reads: CASRNRGYNEQFF. The CDR3 region has the DNA TGTGCCAGCCGGAACAGGGGATACAATGAGCAGTTCTTC. Based on the CDR3 plus reference TRBV7-9 and TRBJ2-1, the full variable domain is DTGVSQNPRHKITKRGQNVTFRCDPISEHNRLYWYRQTLGQGPEFLTYFQNEAQLEKSRLLSDRFSAERPKGSFSTLEIQRTEQGDSAMYLCASRNRGYNEQFFGPGTRLTVL.

The rearrangement joins TRBV18 to TRBJ2-5; D not resolved. The CDR3 extends over 13 amino acids. The germline V gene encodes CDR1 KGHSH and CDR2 LQKENI. V was pared by 0 bases and J by 5 bases, with 7 bases between. DNA for the CDR3: TGTGCCAGCTCACCACCCCCTGGGGAGACCCAGTACTTC. Protein product: CASSPPPGETQYF.

The chain couples TRBV9 to TRBJ2-1, with a possible D match to TRBD1 (5 bases). Germline CDR1 SGDLS, CDR2 YYNGEE. The CDR3 length is 14 residues. The V gene lost 6 bases and the J gene lost 2 bases, with 12 bases spanning the gap. The CDR3 is CASTADIPYNEQFF. CDR3 bases: TGTGCCAGCACCGCGGACATCCCCTACAATGAGCAGTTCTTC.

This clone appeared a single time. The V and J genes are TRBV10-2 and TRBJ1-5; D may be TRBD1 (5 bases). Germline assignment: CDR1 WSHSY and CDR2 SAAADI. The CDR3 is 14 residues long. The germline V and J ends were trimmed by 0 bases and 2 bases, with 5 bases remaining between them. The CDR3 nucleotides read TGCGCCAGCAGTGAGTCGGGGGGCAATCAGCCCCAGCATTTT. Translated, it gives CASSESGGNQPQHF.

This clone appeared a single time. The chain is built from TRBV20-1 and TRBJ2-1; the D is unclear. The CDR3 runs to 11 residues. The germline V and J ends were trimmed by 7 bases and 9 bases, with 13 bases remaining between them. The germline CDR1 and CDR2 sequences are DFQATT and SNEGSKA (reference sequence). The CDR3 bases are TGCAGTGGGAGCGAACAGCTTGAGCAGTTCTTC. It yields the protein CSGSEQLEQFF.

The chain combines TRBV10-2 with TRBJ2-7; the D is unclear. With 6 bases removed from V and 3 bases from J, the gap between germline ends came to 18 bases. The CDR3 covers 15 residues. Germline assignment: CDR1 WSHSY and CDR2 SAAADI. This CDR3 reads CASSTAHWGYYEQYF. In nucleotides, the CDR3 is TGCGCCAGCAGCACTGCCCATTGGGGATACTACGAGCAGTACTTC.

This clone was seen once. The rearrangement joins TRBV18 to TRBJ1-1, with TRBD1 identical over 7 bases. The ends lost 2 bases at V and 0 bases at J; junction bases unmatched: 3. Germline CDR1 and CDR2: KGHSH and LQKENI. The CDR3 is 15 residues long. CDR3 protein: CASSPERGLNTEAFF. CDR3 nucleotides: TGTGCCAGCTCACCAGAGAGGGGGCTGAACACTGAAGCTTTCTTT.

The chain links TRBV21-1 to TRBJ1-2; the table's D call TRBD1 went unverified against the DNA. TRBV21-1 is assigned pseudogene status. The CDR3 is 14 amino acids. CDR3 loop: CASSKQGVGYGYTF. The CDR3 nucleotides are TGTGCCAGCAGCAAACAGGGTGTAGGCTATGGCTACACCTTC.

J is TRBJ2-2 and V is TRBV2; 7 bases are shared with TRBD1. Germline V lookup: CDR1 SNHLY, CDR2 FYNNEI. The CDR3 is 13 amino acids. The V and J ends lost 11 bases and 5 bases, in that order; junction bases with no gene match: 8. The CDR3 DNA reads as TGTGCCGGACGACAGGGATGGACCGGGGAGCTGTTTTTT. Residues: CAGRQGWTGELFF.

This chain connects TRBV5-4 to TRBJ2-5, with TRBD1 as a possible D gene (7 bases). From germline, CDR1 is SGHNT and CDR2 YYREEE (reference sequence). V lost 3 bases to trimming and J lost 2 bases, with 14 bases between them. The CDR3 runs 15 residues. The CDR3 region has the DNA TGTGCCAGCAGCTGGAGGGGGCCGGGGCAAGAGACCCAGTACTTC. Its translation is CASSWRGPGQETQYF.